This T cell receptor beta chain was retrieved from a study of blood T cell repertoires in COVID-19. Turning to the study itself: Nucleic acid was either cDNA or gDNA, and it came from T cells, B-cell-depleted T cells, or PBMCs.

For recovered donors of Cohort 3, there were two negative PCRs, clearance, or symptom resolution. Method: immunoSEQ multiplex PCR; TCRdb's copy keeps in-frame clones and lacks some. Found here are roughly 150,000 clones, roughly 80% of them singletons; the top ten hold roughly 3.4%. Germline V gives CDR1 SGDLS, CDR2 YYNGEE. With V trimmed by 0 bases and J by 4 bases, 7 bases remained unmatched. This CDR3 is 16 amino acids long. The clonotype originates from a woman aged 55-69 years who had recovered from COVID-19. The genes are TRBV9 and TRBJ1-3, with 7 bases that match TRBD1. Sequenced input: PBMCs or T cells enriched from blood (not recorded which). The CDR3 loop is CASSVGGRGPGNTIYF. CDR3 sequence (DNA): TGTGCCAGCAGCGTAGGCGGGAGGGGGCCAGGAAACACCATATATTTT.